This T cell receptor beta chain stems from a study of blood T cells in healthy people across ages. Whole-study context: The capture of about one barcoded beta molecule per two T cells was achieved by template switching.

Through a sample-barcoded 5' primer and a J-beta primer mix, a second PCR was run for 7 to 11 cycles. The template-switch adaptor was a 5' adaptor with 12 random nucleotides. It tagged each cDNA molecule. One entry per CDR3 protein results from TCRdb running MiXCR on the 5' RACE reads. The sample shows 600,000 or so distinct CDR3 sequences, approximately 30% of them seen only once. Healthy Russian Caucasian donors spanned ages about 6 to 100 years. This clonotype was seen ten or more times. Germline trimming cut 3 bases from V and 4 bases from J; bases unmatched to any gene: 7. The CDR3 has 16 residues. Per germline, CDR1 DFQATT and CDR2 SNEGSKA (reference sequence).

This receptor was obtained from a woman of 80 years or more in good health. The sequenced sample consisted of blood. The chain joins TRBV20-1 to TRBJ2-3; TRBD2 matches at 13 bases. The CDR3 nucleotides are TGCAGTGCTAGGGTACTAGCGGGGGGGCCCGCAGATACGCAGTATTTT. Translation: CSARVLAGGPADTQYF.